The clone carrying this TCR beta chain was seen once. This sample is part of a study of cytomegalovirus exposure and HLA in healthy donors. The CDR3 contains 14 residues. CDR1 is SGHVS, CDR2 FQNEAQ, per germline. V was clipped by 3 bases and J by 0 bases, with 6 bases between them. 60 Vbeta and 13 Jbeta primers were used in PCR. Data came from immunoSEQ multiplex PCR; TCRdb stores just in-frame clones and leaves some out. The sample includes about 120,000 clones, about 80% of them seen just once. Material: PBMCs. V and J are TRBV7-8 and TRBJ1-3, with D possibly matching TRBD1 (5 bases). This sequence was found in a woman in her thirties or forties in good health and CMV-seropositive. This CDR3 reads CASSFDSSGNTIYF. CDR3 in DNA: TGTGCCAGCAGCTTTGACAGCTCTGGAAACACCATATATTTT.